Shown below are 29 T cell receptor beta chains from a single sample sequenced in a study of metastatic and nonmetastatic thyroid tumors. Every patient underwent thyroid surgery untreated. TCRdb reanalyzed the PCR reads with MiXCR. The sample lists some 19,000 clones, less than 30% occurring once. The sample comprised blood. Receptors were obtained from a male donor with papillary thyroid cancer or a benign thyroid nodule (not recorded which). Some clones in this sample may be carry-over from other donors' samples.

The table lists this clone with a few counts. This chain links TRBV6-1 with TRBJ1-1; D gene ambiguous. Germline-derived CDR1 and CDR2 are MNHNS and SASEGT. The CDR3 loop spans 13 amino acids. The ends were cut back, 7 bases at V and 1 base at J, with 10 bases in the middle. The CDR3 DNA follows: TGTGCCAGCAATGGCACCCCGAACACTGAAGCTTTCTTT. It encodes CASNGTPNTEAFF.

As for this clone: The germline gene is not matched at one end of the junction; a read error may be the cause. The chain couples TRBV6-7 to TRBJ2-3; 8 bases agree with TRBD1. TRBV6-7 is an ORF, with its function uncertain. The length of the CDR3 is 19 residues. CDR3 protein: CATSYAGGLKPTSTDTQYF. The CDR3 coding sequence is TGTGCCACCAGTTACGCAGGGGGCCTTAAACCAACTAGCACAGATACGCAGTATTTT.

This clone counts as medium-sized. The chain has TRBV5-1 and TRBJ2-1, with TRBD1 matching 10 bases. Germline V gene lookup returns CDR1 SGHRS and CDR2 YFSETQ. V gave up 3 bases and J gave up 4 bases; unmatched junction bases: 10. CDR3 length: 17 amino acids. CDR3 sequence: CASSSDRQGAFYNEQFF. The CDR3 DNA reads as TGCGCCAGCAGCTCTGACCGACAGGGGGCATTTTACAATGAGCAGTTCTTC. Complete variable domain (other parts from reference TRBV5-1 and TRBJ2-1): KAGVTQTPRYLIKTRGQQVTLSCSPISGHRSVSWYQQTPGQGLQFLFEYFSETQRNKGNFPGRFSGRQFSNSRSEMNVSTLELGDSALYLCASSSDRQGAFYNEQFFGPGTRLTVL.

This clone was seen a few times. The chain links TRBV12-3 or TRBV12-4 to TRBJ1-1; tentatively, D is TRBD1 (5 bases). The V and J ends lost 3 bases and 1 base respectively, with 6 bases between them. The CDR3 is 13 amino acids. DNA for the CDR3: TGTGCCAGCAGTTTGGGGGGGAACACTGAAGCTTTCTTT. Its protein product is CASSLGGNTEAFF.

The CDR3 DNA follows: TGTGCCAGCAGCGCCCGAACAGGGGGCGCGAGTGGCTACACCTTC. Translation: CASSARTGGASGYTF. The V call is TRBV7-8, the J call TRBJ1-2, with 9 bases lining up with TRBD1. V was clipped by 5 bases and J by 7 bases; unmatched bases: 11. Germline V lookup: CDR1 SGHVS, CDR2 FQNEAQ. This CDR3 comprises 15 residues.

This clone is deemed medium-sized (0.01 to 0.1%). The V call is TRBV4-2, the J call TRBJ2-1; 7 bases fit TRBD2. Germline V gene lookup returns CDR1 LGHNA and CDR2 YNFKEQ. This CDR3 spans 15 amino acids. J gave up 2 bases and V 0 bases, and 1 base lay outside the gene matches. The CDR3 is CASSQDAGAYNEQFF. DNA of the CDR3: TGTGCCAGCAGCCAAGATGCGGGAGCCTACAATGAGCAGTTCTTC.

This sequence joins TRBV5-1 and TRBJ1-2; D remains unclear. CDR3 length: 14 residues. Germline V gene lookup returns CDR1 SGHRS and CDR2 YFSETQ. Trimming stripped 1 base from V and 6 bases from J, with 13 bases between. Here the CDR3 DNA reads TGCGCCAGCAGCTTGTCCCACGGGAAGGATGGCTACACCTTC. This codes for CASSLSHGKDGYTF.

The J gene is TRBJ2-2, the V gene TRBV7-8, with a weak D call TRBD1 (8 bases). Trimming removed 4 bases at V and 7 bases at J, with 16 bases between. CDR3 length equals 15 residues. Germline assignment: CDR1 SGHVS and CDR2 FQNEAQ. CDR3 sequence (DNA): TGTGCCAGCAGCTCCTACAGGGGGACTAACGGGGAGCTGTTTTTT. Amino acids: CASSSYRGTNGELFF.

This clone appeared a few times. The chain has TRBV30 and TRBJ2-7; TRBD2 aligns across 9 bases. V was pared by 4 bases and J by 6 bases, with 7 bases of the junction left unmatched. Germline V CDR1 and CDR2: GTSNPN, SVGIG (reference sequence). The CDR3 length is 13 residues. In nucleotides, the CDR3 is TGTGCCTGGACTCGGCGGGAGGGCCGCGAGCAGTACTTC. This codes for CAWTRREGREQYF.

By sample share, this clone is medium-sized. The rearrangement uses TRBV6-1 and TRBJ2-6; no clear D gene. This CDR3 is 12 amino acids long. Trimming removed 4 bases from V and 4 bases from J, with 2 bases in between. Germline CDR1 reads MNHNS; CDR2 reads SASEGT. As DNA, the CDR3 is TGTGCCAGCAGTGGAGGGGCCAACGTCCTGACTTTC. Translated: CASSGGANVLTF.

Regarding this clone: A read error may account for a junction end that differs from germline. The chain couples TRBV6-4 to TRBJ2-3; maybe TRBD1 (5 bases). The J call is uncertain, as TRBJ1-5 better fits the DNA end. In germline, CDR1 is MRHNA, CDR2 SNTAGT. The CDR3 runs 15 residues. The CDR3 loop is CARSDASGGTDTQHF. The CDR3 DNA sequence: TGTGCCAGGAGTGACGCTAGCGGGGGGACCGATACGCAGCATTTT.

The gene calls are TRBV20-1 and TRBJ2-2; TRBD1 matches 9 bases. From germline, CDR1 is DFQATT and CDR2 SNEGSKA (reference sequence). This CDR3 comprises 14 residues. Germline trimming cut 5 bases from V and 6 bases from J; bases unmatched to any gene: 7. The DNA of the CDR3 is TGCAGTGCTGTTAGACAGGGGGGCCCCGGGGAGCTGTTTTTT. Its translation: CSAVRQGGPGELFF.

By share of the sample, this clone is medium-sized. Here the CDR3 DNA reads TGCAGTGCCCCCCCCCCGGGACTAGAATGGGGCACAGATACGCAGTATTTT. Amino acid sequence: CSAPPPGLEWGTDTQYF. The V gene is TRBV20-1, the J gene TRBJ2-3, with TRBD2 matching over 8 bases. This CDR3 is built from 17 residues. J lost 1 base, V lost 6 bases, and 15 bases had no gene match. The germline CDR1 and CDR2 sequences are DFQATT and SNEGSKA (reference sequence).

This clone has more than one count but fewer than ten. The chain has TRBV6-5 and TRBJ2-3, with D perhaps matching TRBD1 or TRBD2 (5 bases each). V gave up 6 bases and J gave up 1 base, with 20 bases separating them. The CDR3 totals 17 residues. From germline, CDR1 is MNHEY and CDR2 SVGAGI. In nucleotides, the CDR3 is TGTGCCAGCAGCCCTAAGGGACGACTGACTGGCACAGATACGCAGTATTTT. It yields the protein CASSPKGRLTGTDTQYF.

This clone was seen only a few times. V and J are TRBV19 and TRBJ1-2; TRBD1 is a possible D gene (6 bases). Germline assignment: CDR1 LNHDA and CDR2 SQIVND (reference sequence). V lost 10 bases to trimming and J lost 1 base, with 16 bases between them. This CDR3 contains 14 residues. CDR3 loop: CATRRGRSNYGYTF. The CDR3 coding sequence is TGTGCCACCCGCAGGGGTCGGAGTAACTATGGCTACACCTTC.

This clone appeared many times. A much more abundant neighbour one base away suggests this may be a read error. This specimen includes other DNA sequences encoding the same CDR3. This sequence joins TRBV12-3 or TRBV12-4 and TRBJ1-1, with unresolved D. This CDR3 spans 10 amino acids. CDR3 DNA sequence: TGTGCTAGCCGGAGAACTGAAGCTTTCTTT. Its translation: CASRRTEAFF.

The chain joins TRBV4-2 to TRBJ2-6; 12 nucleotides align to TRBD2. This CDR3 spans 20 amino acids. Germline-derived CDR1 and CDR2 are LGHNA and YNFKEQ. The junction had 10 bases not matched to a gene; V was cut back by 4 bases and J by 0 bases. The CDR3 region has the DNA TGTGCCAGCAGCCGCATTCCTACTAGCGGGGGGCTCTCTGGGGCCAACGTCCTGACTTTC. Protein sequence: CASSRIPTSGGLSGANVLTF.

The chain links TRBV28 to TRBJ1-6, with no clear D. Trimming took off 4 bases at V and 14 bases at J, with 9 bases between the two ends. The CDR3 covers 11 residues. Germline V gene lookup returns CDR1 MDHEN and CDR2 SYDVKM. CDR3 bases: TGTGCCAGCAGTTCGTGGACCTCCCTCCACTTT. As protein: CASSSWTSLHF. The variable domain in full, completed from reference TRBV28 and TRBJ1-6, reads DVKVTQSSRYLVKRTGEKVFLECVQDMDHENMFWYRQDPGLGLRLIYFSYDVKMKEKGDIPEGYSVSREKKERFSLILESASTNQTSMYLCASSSWTSLHFGNGTRLTVT.

This clone was recorded a few times. The chain joins TRBV24-1 to TRBJ2-3, with D tentatively TRBD1 (5 bases). Trimming stripped 2 bases from V and 6 bases from J, with 11 bases between. The CDR3 is made up of 14 amino acids. Germline lookup yields CDR1 KGHDR and CDR2 SFDVKD. CDR3 amino acids: CATSDWGPTDTQYF. The CDR3 DNA is TGTGCCACCAGTGATTGGGGCCCGACGGATACGCAGTATTTT.

The chain recombines TRBV11-2 with TRBJ1-2; unclear D gene. The CDR3 sequence is 12 residues long. Germline CDR1 and CDR2: SGHAT and FQNNGV. Trimming took 3 bases from V and 6 from J, leaving 8 bases between them. CDR3 protein: CASSFRGHGYTF. The CDR3 nucleotides read TGTGCCAGCAGCTTTCGAGGGCATGGCTACACCTTC. Filled out from reference TRBV11-2 and TRBJ1-2, the complete variable domain reads EAGVAQSPRYKIIEKRQSVAFWCNPISGHATLYWYQQILGQGPKLLIQFQNNGVVDDSQLPKDRFSAERLKGVDSTLKIQPAKLEDSAVYLCASSFRGHGYTFGSGTRLTVV.

The genes are TRBV5-1 and TRBJ2-7, with D tentatively TRBD2 (5 bases). V gave up 4 bases and J gave up 3 bases, with 14 bases separating them. This CDR3 has 14 amino acids. Per the germline V gene, CDR1 is SGHRS and CDR2 is YFSETQ. The CDR3 region is CASSELALSYEQYF. The CDR3 nucleotides are TGCGCCAGCAGCGAGCTAGCCCTCAGCTACGAGCAGTACTTC.

A few counts support this clone. The V call is TRBV28, the J call TRBJ2-3, with D possibly being TRBD2 (6 bases). Germline V lookup: CDR1 MDHEN, CDR2 SYDVKM. The CDR3 consists of 13 residues. Trimming stripped 2 bases from V and 3 bases from J, with 6 bases between. CDR3 sequence reads: CASSLSGTDTQYF. The DNA for the CDR3 is TGTGCCAGCAGTTTAAGCGGGACAGATACGCAGTATTTT.

This clone was seen at least ten times. The chain recombines TRBV29-1 with TRBJ2-4; a weak D match, TRBD2 (7 bases). The ends were cut back, 6 bases at V and 7 bases at J, with 16 bases in the middle. This CDR3 is built from 13 residues. Looked up from germline, CDR1 is SQVTM and CDR2 is ANQGSEA. The CDR3 loop is CSVGGAVGNIQYF. CDR3 nucleotides: TGCAGCGTGGGGGGGGCAGTCGGGAACATTCAGTACTTC.

The gene calls are TRBV4-1 and TRBJ2-5; 9 bases are shared with TRBD1. Trimming cost V 1 base and J 5 bases; bases outside gene matches: 5. Per the germline V gene, CDR1 is MGHRA and CDR2 is YSYEKL. This CDR3 contains 15 residues. The CDR3 sequence: CASSQGTGEGETQYF. CDR3 nucleotides: TGCGCCAGCAGCCAAGGGACAGGGGAAGGTGAGACCCAGTACTTC.

The chain uses TRBV6-8 and TRBJ2-7, with TRBD2 as a possible D gene (6 bases). Trimming took off 0 bases at V and 6 bases at J, with 12 bases between the two ends. The CDR3 is 14 residues long. Germline V CDR1 and CDR2: MNHGY, SAAAGT. DNA for the CDR3: TGTGCCAGCAGTTACTCTCGGGGGTGGAGCGAGCAGTACTTC. Protein: CASSYSRGWSEQYF.

In its sample, this clone was seen many times. Germline is not matched at one junction end, which may reflect a read error. V is TRBV19 and J is TRBJ2-1; D is unresolved. The length of the CDR3 is 12 residues. Per germline, CDR1 LNHDA and CDR2 SQIVND (reference sequence). The chain's CDR3 is CAGSSRYNEQFF. In DNA form, the CDR3 reads TGCGCCGGTAGTTCTCGATACAATGAGCAGTTCTTC.

This clone has more than one count but fewer than ten. The chain carries TRBV6-1 and TRBJ2-1; the match to TRBD2 covers 8 bases. The CDR3 sequence is 18 residues long. V was pared by 4 bases and J by 10 bases, with 21 bases of the junction left unmatched. CDR1 and CDR2 from the germline V gene are MNHNS and SASEGT. The CDR3 here is CASSGFGLSGGTREEQFF. The CDR3 nucleotides are TGTGCCAGCAGTGGGTTCGGTTTGAGCGGGGGAACCCGAGAAGAGCAGTTCTTC.

This chain connects TRBV5-8 to TRBJ2-7; TRBD1 might be the D (5 bases). CDR1 is SGHTS and CDR2 is YDEGEE in the germline V gene. CDR3 size: 15 residues. The germline V and J ends were trimmed by 0 bases and 3 bases, with 13 bases remaining between them. The CDR3 sequence: CASSLVQGYNYEQYF. As DNA, the CDR3 is TGTGCCAGCAGCTTGGTCCAGGGTTATAACTACGAGCAGTACTTC.

This clone has ten or more counts. The chain is built from TRBV29-1 and TRBJ2-2, with 9 bases fitting TRBD1. V was clipped by 6 bases and J by 3 bases; unmatched bases: 14. The CDR3 loop spans 17 amino acids. Germline CDR1 reads SQVTM; CDR2 reads ANQGSEA. The CDR3 bases are TGCAGCGTCGGGGTGGACAGGGGTAGCTCATACACCGGGGAGCTGTTTTTT. Its protein is CSVGVDRGSSYTGELFF.